Detailed here is one T cell receptor beta chain. This record comes from a study of T-cell reconstitution after alpha-beta-depleted transplantation in children. This CDR3 is built from 17 residues. After removal of 1 base from V and 1 base from J, the junction contained 4 bases not matched to a gene. Germline V gene sequence: CDR1 SGHRS, CDR2 YFSETQ. Preparing the TCRbeta library involved the use of unique molecular identifiers. TCRdb re-called the PCR reads through MiXCR, storing one row per CDR3 protein. The sample carries some 250,000 distinct CDR3 sequences, about 12% recorded once. Source: PBMCs from the stem cell graft donor, taken from the stem cell graft. The receptor was derived from a human donor who donated a stem cell graft to a child with acute lymphoblastic leukemia. The V call is TRBV5-1, the J call TRBJ2-5; 13 nucleotides agree with TRBD2. CDR3 in DNA: TGCGCCAGCAGCTTGCTGGGACTAGCGGGGACCCAAGAGACCCAGTACTTC. It specifies CASSLLGLAGTQETQYF.